This entry concerns a single T cell receptor beta chain. With 0 bases clipped from V and 5 bases from J, the junction kept 4 bases outside the gene matches. Looked up from germline, CDR1 is SGHRS and CDR2 is YFSETQ. The CDR3 length is 14 residues. The data are from a study of technical replicates of blood from several donors. The assay was immunoSEQ multiplex PCR, and TCRdb's table has in-frame clones only and misses some. The sample has tens of thousands of clones, roughly 92% seen once. The TCR was taken from a human donor in good health. The chain employs TRBV5-1 and TRBJ1-2, with 7 bases aligning to TRBD1. Sequencing was carried out using T cells isolated from PBMCs. CDR3 in DNA: TGCGCCAGCAGCTTGGACAGGGGACGTTATGGCTACACCTTC. Its protein is CASSLDRGRYGYTF.